The subject of this entry is one TCR beta chain. These data are taken from a study of blood T cell repertoires in COVID-19. Study overall: There were acute and convalescent COVID-19 samples, and they came from the United States, Italy and Spain. PBMCs, B-cell-depleted T cells, or T cells were the source of the cDNA or gDNA that made up the material.

Authors' data handling: Estimates of nucleated cell counts were drawn from the amplification of reference gene primers. The assay was immunoSEQ multiplex PCR, and TCRdb's table has in-frame clones only and misses some. Clone size and V and J calls were adopted from that table, with D and trimming inferred from the DNA. Of approximately 220,000 clones in the sample, around 84% were seen once. This CDR3 is 15 amino acids long. Germline CDR1 MGHRA, CDR2 YSYEKL. Trimming removed 6 bases from V and 4 bases from J; junction bases left unmatched: 6. The V gene is TRBV4-1, the J gene TRBJ2-2, with 9 bases that match TRBD2. The specimen was peripheral blood. The sequence came from a middle-aged man who had recovered from COVID-19. In DNA form, the CDR3 reads TGCGCCAGCAGAATTAGCGGGAGCGTCACCGGGGAGCTGTTTTTT. This translates into CASRISGSVTGELFF.